The present TCR beta chain was sequenced within a study of cytomegalovirus exposure and HLA in healthy donors. Findings of the study overall: Sequencing probably produced one cluster of sequence variants that were highly shared.

Comment on this clone: Its target is unknown.

In the PCR, 60 Vbeta and 13 Jbeta primers were used. In the authors' methods: The count from a later analysis was tens of millions of unique TCR beta chains, 9.5 million to 11 million of them shared. The data were produced by immunoSEQ multiplex PCR, yet TCRdb's version contains in-frame clones alone and is incomplete. V and J calls and clone size are copied from that table; D and trimming were computed from the DNA. The data hold approximately 170,000 clones, with roughly 81% observed a single time. Sequencing used PBMCs. This TCR was sampled from a man aged 25-45 years in good health and CMV-seropositive.

The CDR3 DNA is TGCAGCGTTGAAGTCAGGGTTTCAGCTAACTATGGCTACACCTTC. Translation: CSVEVRVSANYGYTF. The rearrangement uses TRBV29-1 and TRBJ1-2, with D maybe TRBD1 (5 bases). The CDR3 contains 15 residues. Germline CDR1 and CDR2: SQVTM and ANQGSEA. The V end was cut by 1 base, the J end by 0 bases, with 12 bases between. Drawing the rest from reference TRBV29-1 and TRBJ1-2, the complete variable domain is SAVISQKPSRDICQRGTSLTIQCQVDSQVTMMFWYRQQPGQSLTLIATANQGSEATYESGFVIDKFPISRPNLTFSTLTVSNMSPEDSSIYLCSVEVRVSANYGYTFGSGTRLTVV.